This T cell receptor (beta chain) was recovered during a study of metastatic and nonmetastatic thyroid tumors. Study details: Comparison of repertoires was carried out across blood and tumor or nodule tissue from malignant and benign thyroid patients.

General study findings and limits: Malignant tumors reportedly showed significantly higher TCR beta diversity than benign nodules in both blood and tumor.

Points on this clone: Its antigen is not identified.

Through MiXCR, TCRdb re-clonotyped the PCR reads. Of more than 35,000 clones in the sample, roughly 13% are singletons; the top ten hold 8% to 10%. The CDR3 totals 14 residues. CDR1 is MNHNS and CDR2 is SASEGT in the germline V gene. Trimming left V 5 bases short and J 7 bases short, with 15 bases between. Nobody among the patients had been given any treatment before thyroid surgery. V gene TRBV6-1 combines with J gene TRBJ1-3; D is uncertain. Sequenced sample: blood. The sequence was collected from a female donor with papillary thyroid cancer or a benign thyroid nodule (not recorded which). Some clones in this sample may be carry-over from other donors' samples. CDR3 nucleotide sequence: TGTGCCAGCAGTAAAGGAAGGGTTAGGAACACCATATATTTT. Translated: CASSKGRVRNTIYF.